These 7 T cell receptor beta chains were all obtained from the same sample, sequenced in a study. TCRdb ran MiXCR on the 5' RACE reads and lists one entry per CDR3 protein. The top ten clones hold approximately 4.3% of a sample with around 33,000 distinct CDR3 sequences, approximately 25% of them seen once. Sequencing was carried out using memory CD4+ T cells sorted from blood. As to subset: memory CD4+ T cells, CD4+CD45RO+CD25-. These receptors came from a female donor with breast cancer.

The chain combines TRBV28 with TRBJ1-1, with a tentative D call TRBD1 (5 bases). Trimming pared 3 bases from V and 4 bases from J, leaving 9 bases between. CDR1 is MDHEN, CDR2 SYDVKM, per germline. CDR3 size: 13 residues. CDR3 sequence (DNA): TGTGCCAGCAGTTTCCGGGGGGTCACTGAAGCTTTCTTT. The encoded protein is CASSFRGVTEAFF.

V usage is TRBV5-1 and J usage is TRBJ1-4, with D possibly matching TRBD1 (5 bases). The CDR3 runs to 13 residues. The V end was cut by 4 bases, the J end by 10 bases, with 14 bases between. Looked up from germline, CDR1 is SGHRS and CDR2 is YFSETQ. CDR3: CASSLNQGGKLFF. The CDR3 nucleotides read TGCGCCAGCAGCCTAAACCAGGGCGGAAAACTGTTTTTT.

By share of the sample, this clonotype is medium-sized (0.01 to 0.1%). The chain carries TRBV20-1 and TRBJ2-3; D tentatively reads TRBD1 or TRBD2 (6 bases each). Trimming shortened V by 0 bases and J by 0 bases, and 13 bases separated the two germline ends. Germline CDR1 reads DFQATT; CDR2 reads SNEGSKA (reference sequence). This CDR3 region has 16 residues. CDR3 residues: CSAREGGRSSTDTQYF. CDR3 nucleotides: TGCAGTGCTAGAGAGGGGGGCCGCTCTAGCACAGATACGCAGTATTTT.

This clonotype was seen a handful of times. The chain combines TRBV9 with TRBJ2-7; D gene ambiguous. Germline V gene data show CDR1 as SGDLS and CDR2 as YYNGEE. This CDR3 spans 12 amino acids. V lost 3 bases and J 9 bases, leaving 13 bases between the germline ends. CDR3 loop: CASSANGFAQYF. The DNA for the CDR3 is TGTGCCAGCAGCGCCAACGGGTTTGCGCAGTACTTC. The complete variable domain, with remaining parts taken from reference TRBV9 and TRBJ2-7, reads DSGVTQTPKHLITATGQRVTLRCSPRSGDLSVYWYQQSLDQGLQFLIQYYNGEERAKGNILERFSAQQFPDLHSELNLSSLELGDSALYFCASSANGFAQYFGPGTRLTVT.

This chain connects TRBV4-1 to TRBJ1-5; D gene uncertain. Germline values: CDR1 MGHRA, CDR2 YSYEKL. V gave up 1 base and J gave up 1 base, with 14 bases separating them. The CDR3 runs to 17 residues. The CDR3 DNA reads TGCGCCAGCAGCCAAGTTGGTGGGAGGTCGAGCAATCAGCCCCAGCATTTT. Its translation is CASSQVGGRSSNQPQHF.

J is TRBJ1-1 and V is TRBV7-9; D unclear. Germline CDR1 SEHNR, CDR2 FQNEAQ (reference sequence). The CDR3 loop spans 12 amino acids. The V gene lost 8 bases and the J gene lost 1 base, with 8 bases spanning the gap. The CDR3 nucleotides read TGTGCCAGCGGGCTGGGGAACACTGAAGCTTTCTTT. Residues: CASGLGNTEAFF.

With regard to this clonotype: This clone may be a read error of a much larger clone one base away. The chain recombines TRBV7-2 with TRBJ1-2; 8 nucleotides match TRBD1. Unmatched junction bases numbered 10, after V lost 5 bases and J lost 8 bases. Germline-derived CDR1 and CDR2 are SGHTA and FQGNSA. The CDR3 loop spans 14 amino acids. The CDR3 nucleotides are TGTACCAGCAGCCCGGACAGGGCCCCTAGGGGCTACACCTTC. Its protein is CTSSPDRAPRGYTF.